These 18 T cell receptor beta chains originate from one sample sequenced in a study of cytomegalovirus exposure and HLA in healthy donors. Clones were read by immunoSEQ multiplex PCR, and TCRdb kept only the in-frame ones, dropping some. The table has about 200,000 clones, about 81% seen once. The source material was PBMCs. These receptors all stem from a woman in her 30s in good health and CMV-seronegative.

The chain uses TRBV19 and TRBJ2-6; D remains ambiguous. V shed 6 bases and J shed 0 bases, with 9 bases lying between them. CDR1 LNHDA and CDR2 SQIVND come from the germline V gene (reference sequence). The CDR3 is 15 residues long. CDR3 amino acids: CASSDWSSGANVLTF. Written as DNA, the CDR3 is TGTGCCAGTAGCGACTGGAGCTCTGGGGCCAACGTCCTGACTTTC.

V gene TRBV5-4 combines with J gene TRBJ1-2; no firm D call. CDR1 SGHNT and CDR2 YYREEE come from the germline V gene (reference sequence). The CDR3 has 15 amino acids. V dropped 0 bases and J dropped 5 bases, with 14 bases sitting between them. CDR3 nucleotides: TGTGCCAGCAGCTTGGGTCAGCGACTGAAATATGGCTACACCTTC. Amino acids: CASSLGQRLKYGYTF.

V gene TRBV6-6 combines with J gene TRBJ1-3; D is perhaps TRBD1 (6 bases). This CDR3 has 16 residues. Germline V gene data show CDR1 as MNHNY and CDR2 as SVGAGI (reference sequence). Trimming removed 5 bases at V and 0 bases at J, with 14 bases between. The CDR3 sequence: CASSLGQIISGNTIYF. CDR3 DNA: TGTGCCAGCAGTCTTGGACAGATTATCTCTGGAAACACCATATATTTT.

This clone was picked up many times. The rearrangement links TRBV30 to TRBJ2-7; D ambiguous. V lost 3 bases and J 0 bases, leaving 9 bases between the germline ends. The CDR3 spans 13 residues. Germline V gives CDR1 GTSNPN, CDR2 SVGIG (reference sequence). CDR3 sequence (DNA): TGTGCCTGGAGGTTTGGTAGCTCCTACGAGCAGTACTTC. Residues: CAWRFGSSYEQYF.

V is TRBV5-1 and J is TRBJ1-1; 11 bases agree with TRBD1. Germline CDR1 and CDR2: SGHRS and YFSETQ. This CDR3 has 15 amino acids. Losses at the gene ends were 4 bases for V and 4 bases for J; bases not matched to a gene: 6. CDR3 sequence: CASSQGTGGVTEAFF. In nucleotides, the CDR3 is TGCGCCAGCAGCCAGGGGACAGGGGGTGTCACTGAAGCTTTCTTT. The whole variable domain, remainder taken from reference TRBV5-1 and TRBJ1-1, is KAGVTQTPRYLIKTRGQQVTLSCSPISGHRSVSWYQQTPGQGLQFLFEYFSETQRNKGNFPGRFSGRQFSNSRSEMNVSTLELGDSALYLCASSQGTGGVTEAFFGQGTRLTVV.

This clone was seen a few times. The genes are TRBV5-4 and TRBJ2-5, with 8 bases aligning to TRBD2. Trimming took 0 bases from V and 2 from J; bases not matched to a gene: 3. The V gene's germline CDR1 is SGHNT and CDR2 YYREEE (reference sequence). The CDR3 runs 15 residues. In DNA, the CDR3 is TGTGCCAGCAGCTTGGCCGGGAGGGTTCAAGAGACCCAGTACTTC. Amino acids: CASSLAGRVQETQYF.

The V call is TRBV28, the J call TRBJ2-1; 8 bases fit TRBD1. Looked up from germline, CDR1 is MDHEN and CDR2 is SYDVKM. CDR3 length: 14 amino acids. The V segment lost 5 bases and the J segment 5 bases; nucleotides outside the gene matches: 5. The CDR3 is CASSRDRHHNEQFF. In DNA form, the CDR3 reads TGTGCCAGCAGTCGGGACAGGCACCACAATGAGCAGTTCTTC.

This clone was detected only a few times. The rearrangement links TRBV6-1 to TRBJ2-7, with TRBD2 identical over 11 bases. Trimming cost V 4 bases and J 6 bases; bases outside gene matches: 2. The CDR3 runs to 13 residues. Per the germline V gene, CDR1 is MNHNS and CDR2 is SASEGT. The CDR3 protein is CASSVLAGGEQYF. As DNA, the CDR3 is TGTGCCAGCAGTGTTCTAGCGGGAGGCGAGCAGTACTTC.

This clone was observed a single time. This rearrangement joins TRBV28 to TRBJ1-2; TRBD1 agrees at 12 bases. The V gene end was trimmed by 5 bases and the J gene end by 0 bases; junction bases not matched to a gene: 4. CDR3 size: 16 residues. In germline, CDR1 is MDHEN, CDR2 SYDVKM. CDR3 nucleotide sequence: TGTGCCAGCAGTCGGGACAGGGGGCGGGCTAACTATGGCTACACCTTC. This sequence encodes CASSRDRGRANYGYTF.

The chain joins TRBV14 to TRBJ1-1; the D is unclear. V shed 0 bases and J shed 1 base, with 15 bases lying between them. Looked up from germline, CDR1 is SGHDN and CDR2 is FVKESK. The CDR3 extends over 17 amino acids. The CDR3 DNA reads TGTGCCAGCAGCCAAGACTGCGTGAGTGAGGGGAACACTGAAGCTTTCTTT. This codes for CASSQDCVSEGNTEAFF.

This clone was detected once. The chain links TRBV5-4 to TRBJ2-1; TRBD1 aligns across 7 bases. Germline V gene data show CDR1 as SGHNT and CDR2 as YYREEE (reference sequence). The trim removed 4 bases at V and 10 bases at J, leaving 14 bases unmatched. This CDR3 is 15 amino acids long. CDR3 sequence reads: CASSRGGRTPAEQFF. The CDR3 bases are TGTGCCAGCAGCCGAGGGGGCCGAACTCCGGCCGAGCAGTTCTTC.

V is TRBV7-3 and J is TRBJ2-7; D is possibly TRBD1 (5 bases). The CDR3 has 13 residues. Trimming pared 3 bases from V and 3 bases from J, leaving 9 bases between. Germline V gene lookup returns CDR1 SGHTA and CDR2 FQGTGA. The CDR3 loop reads CASSFRQGYEQYF. The CDR3 DNA is TGTGCCAGCAGCTTCCGGCAGGGCTACGAGCAGTACTTC.

The CDR3 DNA reads as TGTGCCAGCAGCCCGGGACAGCTTAATGAAAAACTGTTTTTT. It is translated as CASSPGQLNEKLFF. This chain connects TRBV6-1 to TRBJ1-4, with 7 bases identical to TRBD1. Losses at the gene ends were 6 bases for V and 4 bases for J; bases not matched to a gene: 5. Germline V gene sequence: CDR1 MNHNS, CDR2 SASEGT. CDR3 length: 14 residues.

Here the CDR3 reads CASSPNRGAYEQYF. The CDR3 nucleotides read TGTGCCAGTAGCCCGAACAGGGGCGCCTACGAGCAGTACTTC. J is TRBJ2-7 and V is TRBV19, with 7 bases identical to TRBD1. Per germline, CDR1 LNHDA and CDR2 SQIVND (reference sequence). CDR3 size: 14 residues. Trimming took 6 bases from V and 2 from J; bases not matched to a gene: 7.

A word on this clone: The sample holds other DNA sequences that translate to the same CDR3. The gene calls are TRBV5-6 and TRBJ1-6, with a possible D match to TRBD1 (6 bases). Trimming pared 2 bases from V and 4 bases from J, leaving 7 bases between. Germline CDR1 reads SGHDT; CDR2 reads YYEEEE. The CDR3 is 14 residues long. The CDR3 sequence is CASSLGQYNSPLHF. CDR3 bases: TGTGCCAGCAGCTTAGGACAGTATAATTCACCCCTCCACTTT.

There are a few counts of this clone. The chain uses TRBV2 and TRBJ1-5; D not resolved. CDR3 size: 14 residues. V was trimmed by 3 bases and J by 4 bases, leaving 10 bases between them. In germline, CDR1 is SNHLY, CDR2 FYNNEI. This CDR3 is CASSDLGGNQPQHF. DNA of the CDR3: TGTGCCAGCAGTGATCTTGGAGGGAATCAGCCCCAGCATTTT.

The genes are TRBV5-1 and TRBJ2-2; D is perhaps TRBD1 (6 bases). Germline V lookup: CDR1 SGHRS, CDR2 YFSETQ. The ends were cut back, 0 bases at V and 5 bases at J, with 14 bases in the middle. CDR3 length: 16 residues. The CDR3 is CASSLVVGAGTGELFF. Here the CDR3 DNA reads TGCGCCAGCAGCTTGGTGGTGGGGGCTGGTACCGGGGAGCTGTTTTTT.

The chain couples TRBV7-9 to TRBJ2-7, with 7 nucleotides matching TRBD1. The CDR3 is 14 amino acids. The germline gives CDR1 SEHNR, CDR2 FQNEAQ (reference sequence). The V segment lost 5 bases and the J segment 6 bases; nucleotides outside the gene matches: 10. The CDR3 DNA sequence: TGTGCCAGCAGCCTTCAAACAGGGGACAGCGAGCAGTACTTC. This gives the protein CASSLQTGDSEQYF.